Below, 15 T cell receptor beta chains from the same sample are listed, as sequenced in a study of blood T cells in healthy people across ages. Alongside a J-beta primer mix, a sample-barcoded 5' primer served in a second PCR lasting 7 to 11 cycles. One entry per CDR3 protein, called by TCRdb with MiXCR from the 5' RACE reads. The table includes 800,000 or so distinct CDR3 sequences, 35% to 50% detected once. The sample consisted of blood. Receptors were obtained from a man older than 75 in good health.

The CDR3 protein is CASSLAGFEQYF. The CDR3 coding sequence is TGTGCCAGCAGTTTAGCAGGATTCGAGCAGTACTTC. The chain carries TRBV28 and TRBJ2-5; D remains unclear. The J call may be incorrect, as the DNA end agrees better with TRBJ2-7. Per the germline V gene, CDR1 is MDHEN and CDR2 is SYDVKM. The CDR3 is 12 residues long.

Concerning this clonotype itself: A much larger clone sits a single nucleotide away, making a read error possible. The V gene is TRBV20-1, the J gene TRBJ2-7, with 7 bases aligning to TRBD2. This CDR3 contains 14 residues. Germline CDR1 is DFQATT and CDR2 is SNEGSKA (reference sequence). After removal of 1 base from V and 5 bases from J, the junction contained 8 bases not matched to a gene. In nucleotides, the CDR3 is TGCAGTGCTAGAGCCCCGGCGGGAGTTGACGAGCAGTACTTC. Translation gives CSARAPAGVDEQYF.

This clonotype was found a few times. The chain links TRBV20-1 to TRBJ2-3; unclear D gene. Per germline, CDR1 DFQATT and CDR2 SNEGSKA (reference sequence). The CDR3 covers 12 residues. With 8 bases removed from V and 2 bases from J, the gap between germline ends came to 11 bases. The DNA for the CDR3 is TGCAGTAGTTCTGGTAACACAGATACGCAGTATTTT. Translating it yields CSSSGNTDTQYF.

V gene TRBV12-3 or TRBV12-4 combines with J gene TRBJ1-2; tentatively, D is TRBD1 (6 bases). CDR3 length equals 15 residues. The ends were cut back, 5 bases at V and 4 bases at J, with 17 bases in the middle. CDR3 coding DNA: TGTGCCAGCAGTCACGAGGCCAGGGACATCTATGGCTACACCTTC. Amino acid sequence: CASSHEARDIYGYTF.

The J gene is TRBJ2-5, the V gene TRBV6-5; D ambiguous. CDR3 size: 12 residues. Per the germline V gene, CDR1 is MNHEY and CDR2 is SVGAGI. V was cut by 5 bases and J by 8 bases, with 12 bases left in between. The DNA of the CDR3 is TGTGCCAGCAGTGTGGATAGGGCCACCCAGTACTTC. This sequence encodes CASSVDRATQYF.

The chain combines TRBV20-1 with TRBJ2-5; D ambiguous. The CDR3 length is 14 residues. Germline lookup yields CDR1 DFQATT and CDR2 SNEGSKA (reference sequence). The germline V and J ends were trimmed by 7 bases and 5 bases, with 20 bases remaining between them. CDR3 bases: TGCAGTGGAATCCTAGAGATAGGAGTCGAGACCCAGTACTTC. This gives the protein CSGILEIGVETQYF.

The CDR3 nucleotides are TGTGCCAGCAGCCAAACGCAGAAGGCCTATACGCAGTATTTT. Residues: CASSQTQKAYTQYF. The chain carries TRBV7-9 and TRBJ2-3, with D hard to call. The CDR3 contains 14 residues. Trimming pared 5 bases from V and 7 bases from J, leaving 16 bases between. The germline V gene encodes CDR1 SEHNR and CDR2 FQNEAQ (reference sequence).

This clonotype was detected many times. The J gene is TRBJ2-7, the V gene TRBV5-1; TRBD1 is a possible D gene (5 bases). V gave up 4 bases and J gave up 2 bases, with 13 bases separating them. The CDR3 is 14 residues long. Per germline, CDR1 SGHRS and CDR2 YFSETQ. The CDR3 region is CASSRVGAAYEQYF. For the CDR3, the DNA is TGCGCCAGCAGCCGCGTTGGGGCCGCCTACGAGCAGTACTTC.

As concerns this clonotype: At one end the junction does not follow the germline gene, possibly because of a read error. The chain joins TRBV29-1 to TRBJ2-6; 10 bases agree with TRBD2. This CDR3 comprises 18 residues. The germline V gene encodes CDR1 SQVTM and CDR2 ANQGSEA. Here the CDR3 DNA reads TGCAGCGTTCCTATCGGACTAGCGGAAAGCTCTGGGGCCAACGCCCTGACTTTC. Translated: CSVPIGLAESSGANALTF.

This chain connects TRBV21-1 to TRBJ2-5; the tabulated D call, TRBD1, remains unverified against the DNA. The DNA end favors TRBJ2-7, so the J call may be wrong. TRBV21-1 represents a pseudogene. The CDR3 is 16 residues long. Here the CDR3 reads CASSKGCLRPLDEQYF. The CDR3 DNA reads TGTGCCAGCAGCAAAGGGTGCCTGCGGCCCCTCGACGAGCAGTACTTC.

This clonotype was recorded many times. V usage is TRBV7-6 and J usage is TRBJ2-3, with 10 nucleotides matching TRBD2. The CDR3 covers 19 residues. Per the germline V gene, CDR1 is SGHVS and CDR2 is FNYEAQ. Trimming at V came to 1 base and at J to 5 bases, leaving 15 bases not matched to a gene. Here the CDR3 reads CASSLGGPSAGGPVDTQYF. The CDR3 nucleotides read TGTGCCAGCAGCTTAGGGGGACCTTCAGCGGGAGGGCCTGTAGATACGCAGTATTTT.

Only a few counts were recorded for this clonotype. The rearrangement joins TRBV4-2 to TRBJ1-1; D ambiguous. The CDR3 loop spans 15 amino acids. The V gene's germline CDR1 is LGHNA and CDR2 YNFKEQ. V lost 1 base to trimming and J lost 2 bases, with 11 bases between them. The CDR3 loop is CASSQAQQLNTEAFF. In nucleotides, the CDR3 is TGTGCCAGCAGCCAAGCCCAACAGCTTAACACTGAAGCTTTCTTT.

This clonotype showed up just a few times. This rearrangement joins TRBV14 to TRBJ1-6; D is undetermined. The CDR3 spans 14 residues. Trimming removed 0 bases from V and 3 bases from J, with 3 bases in between. CDR1 and CDR2 (germline): SGHDN, FVKESK. This chain's CDR3 is CASSQDSYNSPLHF. The DNA for the CDR3 is TGTGCCAGCAGCCAAGACAGCTATAATTCACCCCTCCACTTT. The complete variable domain, with remaining parts taken from reference TRBV14 and TRBJ1-6, reads EAGVTQFPSHSVIEKGQTVTLRCDPISGHDNLYWYRRVMGKEIKFLLHFVKESKQDESGMPNNRFLAERTGGTYSTLKVQPAELEDSGVYFCASSQDSYNSPLHFGNGTRLTVT.

This clonotype was observed a handful of times. This chain links TRBV12-3 or TRBV12-4 with TRBJ1-1; D is perhaps TRBD1 (5 bases). The CDR3 extends over 14 amino acids. Trimming removed 3 bases at V and 0 bases at J, with 8 bases between. In DNA, the CDR3 is TGTGCCAGCAGTTTGGTCAGGGTGAACACTGAAGCTTTCTTT. It translates to CASSLVRVNTEAFF.

V usage is TRBV4-2 and J usage is TRBJ2-7, with TRBD1 matching over 8 bases. The V segment lost 2 bases and the J segment 1 base; nucleotides outside the gene matches: 4. The CDR3 is 15 amino acids. CDR1 and CDR2 from the germline V gene are LGHNA and YNFKEQ. CDR3 in amino acids: CASSQIGQGSYEQYF. The CDR3 DNA reads as TGTGCCAGCAGCCAAATAGGACAGGGTTCCTACGAGCAGTACTTC.